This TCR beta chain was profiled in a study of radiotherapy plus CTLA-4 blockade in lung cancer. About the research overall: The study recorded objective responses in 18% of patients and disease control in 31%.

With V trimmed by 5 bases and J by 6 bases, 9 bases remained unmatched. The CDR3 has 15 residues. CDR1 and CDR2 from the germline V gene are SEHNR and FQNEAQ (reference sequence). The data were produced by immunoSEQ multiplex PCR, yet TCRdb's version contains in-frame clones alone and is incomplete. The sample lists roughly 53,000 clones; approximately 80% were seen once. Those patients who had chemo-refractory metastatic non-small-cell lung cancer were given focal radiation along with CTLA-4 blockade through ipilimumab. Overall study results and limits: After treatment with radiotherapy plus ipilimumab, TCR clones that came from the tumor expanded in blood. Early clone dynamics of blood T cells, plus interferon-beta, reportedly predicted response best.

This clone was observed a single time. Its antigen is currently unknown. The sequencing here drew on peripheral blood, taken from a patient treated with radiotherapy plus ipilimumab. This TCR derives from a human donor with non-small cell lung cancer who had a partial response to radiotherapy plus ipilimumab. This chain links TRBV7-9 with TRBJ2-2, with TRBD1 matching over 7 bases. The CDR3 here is CASSPDGQAAGELFF. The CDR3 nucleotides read TGTGCCAGCAGCCCCGACGGACAGGCGGCCGGGGAGCTGTTTTTT.